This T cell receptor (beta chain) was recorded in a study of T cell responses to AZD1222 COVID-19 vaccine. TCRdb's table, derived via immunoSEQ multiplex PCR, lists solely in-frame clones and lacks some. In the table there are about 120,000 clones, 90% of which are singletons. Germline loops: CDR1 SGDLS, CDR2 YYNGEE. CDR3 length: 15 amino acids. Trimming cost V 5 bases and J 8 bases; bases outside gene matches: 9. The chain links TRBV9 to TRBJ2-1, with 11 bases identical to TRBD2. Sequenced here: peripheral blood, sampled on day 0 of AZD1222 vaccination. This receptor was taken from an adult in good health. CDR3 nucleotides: TGTGCCAGCAGTTTAGCGGGAGGGCCCTCGGATGAGCAGTTCTTC. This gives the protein CASSLAGGPSDEQFF.